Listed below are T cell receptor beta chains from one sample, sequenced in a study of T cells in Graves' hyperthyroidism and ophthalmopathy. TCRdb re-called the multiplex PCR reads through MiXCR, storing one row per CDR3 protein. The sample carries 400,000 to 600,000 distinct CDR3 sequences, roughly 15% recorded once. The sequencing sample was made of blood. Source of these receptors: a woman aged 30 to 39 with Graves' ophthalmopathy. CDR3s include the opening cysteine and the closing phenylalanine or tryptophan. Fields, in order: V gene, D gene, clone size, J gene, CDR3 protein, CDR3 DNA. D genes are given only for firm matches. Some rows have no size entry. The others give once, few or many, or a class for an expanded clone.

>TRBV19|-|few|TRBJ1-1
CASSIRRHGANTEAFF
TGTGCCAGTAGTATTAGACGCCATGGGGCGAACACTGAAGCTTTCTTT
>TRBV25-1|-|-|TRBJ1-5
CASSESGAFRPQHF
TGTGCCAGCAGTGAATCCGGGGCCTTTAGGCCCCAGCATTTT
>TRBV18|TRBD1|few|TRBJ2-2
CASSPGTGGALTGELFF
TGTGCCAGCTCACCGGGGACAGGGGGCGCACTCACCGGGGAGCTGTTTTTT
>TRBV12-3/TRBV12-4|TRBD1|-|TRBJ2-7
CASSITGGLGLEKYF
TGTGCCAGCAGTATAACAGGGGGCTTGGGTCTCGAGAAGTACTTC
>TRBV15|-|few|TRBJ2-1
CATSRTHGEQFF
TGTGCCACCAGCAGGACCCACGGTGAGCAGTTCTTC
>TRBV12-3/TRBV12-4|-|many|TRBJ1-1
CASSYPMDNTEAFF
TGTGCCAGCAGTTACCCTATGGATAACACTGAAGCTTTCTTT
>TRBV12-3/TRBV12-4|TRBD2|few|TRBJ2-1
CASSLRLAGGINNEQFF
TGTGCCAGCAGTCTCCGACTAGCGGGAGGGATAAACAATGAGCAGTTCTTC
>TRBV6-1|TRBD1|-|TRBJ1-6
CASRGTGGIGISPLHF
TGTGCCAGCAGAGGGACAGGAGGTATCGGGATTTCACCCCTCCACTTT
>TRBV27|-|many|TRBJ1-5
CASSNAWDTHQPQHF
TGTGCCAGCAGTAACGCTTGGGACACCCATCAGCCCCAGCATTTT
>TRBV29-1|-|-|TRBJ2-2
CSVMGNTGELFF
TGCAGCGTTATGGGAAACACCGGGGAGCTGTTTTTT
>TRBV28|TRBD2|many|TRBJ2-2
CASSLRLTSGIVGELFF
TGTGCCAGCAGTTTGAGGTTGACTAGCGGTATCGTCGGGGAGCTGTTTTTT
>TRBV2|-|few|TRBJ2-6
CASSVGSSGANVLTF
TGTGCCAGCAGTGTCGGTTCTTCTGGGGCCAACGTCCTGACTTTC
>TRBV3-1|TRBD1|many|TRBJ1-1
CASSQKGHGLTGAVTEAFF
TGTGCCAGCAGCCAAAAGGGACACGGGTTAACAGGGGCCGTCACTGAAGCTTTCTTT
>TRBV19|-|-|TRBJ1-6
CASSIPRRDSPLHF
TGTGCCAGTAGTATCCCCAGGCGGGATTCACCCCTCCACTTT
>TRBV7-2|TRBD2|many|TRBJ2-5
CASSLEVREAQYF
TGTGCCAGCAGCTTAGAGGTTCGGGAGGCCCAGTACTTC
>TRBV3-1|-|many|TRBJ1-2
CASSPEQGGLYGYTF
TGTGCCAGCAGCCCAGAACAGGGAGGACTCTATGGCTACACCTTC
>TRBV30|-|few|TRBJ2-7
CAWSVPLPGQEHFYEQYF
TGTGCCTGGAGTGTTCCTCTCCCGGGGCAAGAACATTTCTACGAGCAGTACTTC
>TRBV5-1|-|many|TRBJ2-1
CASSLLGSNEQFF
TGCGCCAGCAGCTTACTAGGGAGCAATGAGCAGTTCTTC
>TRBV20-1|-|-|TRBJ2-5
CSAYLREETQYF
TGCAGTGCTTATCTGAGAGAAGAGACCCAGTACTTC
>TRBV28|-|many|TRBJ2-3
CASSPPPGTDTQYF
TGTGCCAGCTCCCCCCCCCCAGGGACAGATACGCAGTATTTT
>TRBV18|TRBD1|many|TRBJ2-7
CASSQTTGGLSYEQYF
TGTGCCAGCTCCCAGACGACAGGGGGATTATCCTACGAGCAGTACTTC
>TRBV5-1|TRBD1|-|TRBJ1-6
CASSPRQGPDSPLHF
TGCGCCAGCAGCCCGAGACAGGGGCCGGATTCACCCCTCCACTTT
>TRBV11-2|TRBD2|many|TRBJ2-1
CASSATSGRYYEQFF
TGTGCCAGCAGCGCAACTAGCGGGAGGTACTATGAGCAGTTCTTC
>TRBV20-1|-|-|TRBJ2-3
CSAGAVNTDTQYF
TGCAGTGCCGGAGCGGTAAACACAGATACGCAGTATTTT
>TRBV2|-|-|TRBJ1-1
CASSEVGGGTWEDGYEAFF
TGTGCCAGCAGTGAAGTTGGGGGAGGCACATGGGAGGATGGGTATGAAGCTTTCTTT
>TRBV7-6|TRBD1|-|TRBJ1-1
CASSFDWTGLTEAFF
TGTGCCAGCAGCTTCGATTGGACAGGGCTCACTGAAGCTTTCTTT
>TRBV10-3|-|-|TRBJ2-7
CAIGPPGGSVNYEQYF
TGTGCCATCGGTCCTCCCGGCGGGTCGGTAAACTACGAGCAGTACTTC
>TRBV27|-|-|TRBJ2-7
CASSAGQLDEQYF
TGTGCCAGCAGTGCAGGGCAACTGGACGAGCAGTACTTC
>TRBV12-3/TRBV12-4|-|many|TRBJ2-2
CASSPAGKNTGELFF
TGTGCCAGCAGTCCGGCAGGGAAGAACACCGGGGAGCTGTTTTTT
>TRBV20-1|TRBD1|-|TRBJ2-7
CSARKDRGDHEQYF
TGCAGTGCTAGAAAGGACAGGGGTGATCACGAGCAGTACTTC
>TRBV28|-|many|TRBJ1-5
CASRPIGEGMRQPQHF
TGTGCCAGCAGACCAATTGGGGAGGGAATGCGTCAGCCCCAGCATTTT
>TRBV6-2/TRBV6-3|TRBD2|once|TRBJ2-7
CASSYLASGSHEQYF
TGTGCCAGCAGTTACCTGGCTAGCGGGAGTCACGAGCAGTACTTC
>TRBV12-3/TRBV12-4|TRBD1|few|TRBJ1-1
CASGPVPGQGRTEAFF
TGTGCCAGCGGACCAGTTCCGGGACAGGGTCGCACTGAAGCTTTCTTT
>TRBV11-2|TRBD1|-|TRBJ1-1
CASSPGTGALVNTEAFF
TGTGCCAGCAGCCCCGGGACAGGGGCCTTGGTGAACACTGAAGCTTTCTTT
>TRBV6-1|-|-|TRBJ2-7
CASRRPGGGTLFEQYF
TGTGCCAGCAGACGACCGGGTGGGGGTACGTTGTTCGAGCAGTACTTC
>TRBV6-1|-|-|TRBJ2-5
CASGPFGRGQETQYF
TGTGCCAGCGGCCCCTTTGGACGGGGACAAGAGACCCAGTACTTC
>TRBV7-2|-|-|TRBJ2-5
CASSRTAVGQTQYF
TGTGCCAGCAGCCGGACAGCGGTTGGGCAGACCCAGTACTTC
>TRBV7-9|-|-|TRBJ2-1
CASSLSTYNEQFF
TGTGCCAGCAGCTTATCTACCTACAATGAGCAGTTCTTC
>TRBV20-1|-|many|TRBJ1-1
CSASPGHVNTEAFF
TGCAGTGCTAGCCCCGGACACGTAAACACTGAAGCTTTCTTT
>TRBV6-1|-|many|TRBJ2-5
CASSEPPRETQYF
TGTGCCAGCAGCGAACCCCCAAGGGAGACCCAGTACTTC
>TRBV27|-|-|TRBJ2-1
CASSPPGRAPYNEQFF
TGTGCCAGCAGTCCCCCAGGCAGGGCCCCCTACAATGAGCAGTTCTTC
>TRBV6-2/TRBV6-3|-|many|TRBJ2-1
CASSYSYLLNEQFF
TGTGCCAGCAGTTACTCCTACTTGTTAAATGAGCAGTTCTTC
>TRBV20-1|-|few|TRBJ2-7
CSARNPTSYEQYF
TGCAGTGCTAGAAATCCTACCTCCTACGAGCAGTACTTC
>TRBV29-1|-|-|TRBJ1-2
CSVGAGVNYGYTF
TGCAGCGTTGGAGCGGGCGTGAACTATGGCTACACCTTC
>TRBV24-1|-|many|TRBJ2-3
CATSDPRASSTDTQYF
TGTGCCACCAGTGACCCGCGAGCGAGCAGCACAGATACGCAGTATTTT
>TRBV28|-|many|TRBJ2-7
CASRAPGSGYEQYF
TGTGCCAGCAGAGCCCCTGGGAGTGGATACGAGCAGTACTTC
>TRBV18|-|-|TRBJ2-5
CASSPLGQETQYF
TGTGCCAGCTCACCATTGGGCCAAGAGACCCAGTACTTC
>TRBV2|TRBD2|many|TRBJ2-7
CACQLAGAVYYEQYF
TGTGCCTGCCAACTAGCGGGAGCTGTTTATTACGAGCAGTACTTC
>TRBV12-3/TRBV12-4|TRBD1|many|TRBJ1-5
CASSFRTGNQPQHF
TGTGCCAGCAGTTTCAGGACAGGGAATCAGCCCCAGCATTTT
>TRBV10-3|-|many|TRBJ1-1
CAIRGGPGTEAFF
TGTGCCATCAGAGGAGGGCCGGGGACTGAAGCTTTCTTT
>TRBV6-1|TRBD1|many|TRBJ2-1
CASALGQGANNEQFF
TGTGCCAGCGCCCTGGGGCAGGGGGCTAACAATGAGCAGTTCTTC
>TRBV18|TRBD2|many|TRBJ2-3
CASSPPSGTRTDTQYF
TGTGCCAGCTCACCACCCAGCGGGACGCGCACAGATACGCAGTATTTT
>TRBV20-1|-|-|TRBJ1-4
CSAPIGPRDEKLFF
TGCAGTGCTCCCATCGGTCCTAGGGATGAAAAACTGTTTTTT
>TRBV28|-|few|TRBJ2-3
CASSLIGTQYF
TGTGCCAGCAGTCTGATAGGTACGCAGTATTTT
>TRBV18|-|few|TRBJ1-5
CASSPDRFEPQHF
TGTGCCAGCTCACCAGATCGATTTGAGCCCCAGCATTTT